The 29 T cell receptor beta chains given below trace back to one sample, sequenced in a study of cytomegalovirus exposure and HLA in healthy donors. Measured with immunoSEQ multiplex PCR; TCRdb has only the in-frame clones, and not every one. The sample has roughly 200,000 clones, roughly 80% seen once. Material for sequencing was PBMCs. These receptors came from a woman younger than 30 in good health and CMV-seropositive.

The rearrangement joins TRBV2 to TRBJ1-6; 9 nucleotides agree with TRBD1. Germline V CDR1 and CDR2: SNHLY, FYNNEI. The CDR3 length is 14 residues. V shed 8 bases and J 7 bases; nucleotides not matched to a gene: 6. The CDR3 loop reads CASSGQGGNSPLHF. The CDR3 region has the DNA TGTGCCAGCTCGGGACAGGGTGGGAATTCACCCCTCCACTTT.

The V gene is TRBV9, the J gene TRBJ2-1; 12 bases align to TRBD2. Looked up from germline, CDR1 is SGDLS and CDR2 is YYNGEE. This CDR3 has 15 amino acids. Trimming took 4 bases from V and 9 from J; bases not matched to a gene: 8. The CDR3 sequence is CASSPRTSGVSEQFF. CDR3 coding DNA: TGTGCCAGCAGCCCACGGACTAGCGGGGTTAGTGAGCAGTTCTTC.

The rearrangement uses TRBV15 and TRBJ1-5; 10 bases line up with TRBD1. The junction had 3 bases not matched to a gene; V was cut back by 1 base and J by 3 bases. The CDR3 sequence is 16 residues long. CDR1 LNHNV and CDR2 YYDKDF come from the germline V gene (reference sequence). The CDR3, as DNA: TGTGCCACCAGCAGAGGACAGGGGGCTGACAATCAGCCCCAGCATTTT. It is translated as CATSRGQGADNQPQHF.

The chain joins TRBV7-9 to TRBJ2-1; no reliable D call. Per germline, CDR1 SEHNR and CDR2 FQNEAQ (reference sequence). The germline V and J ends were trimmed by 4 bases and 1 base, with 5 bases remaining between them. The CDR3 contains 13 residues. CDR3 in DNA: TGTGCCAGCAGCTCTTTATCCTACAATGAGCAGTTCTTC. Protein sequence: CASSSLSYNEQFF.

This chain uses TRBV6-1 with TRBJ2-7, with 12 bases matching TRBD2. Germline lookup yields CDR1 MNHNS and CDR2 SASEGT. This CDR3 region has 14 residues. Trimming cost V 4 bases and J 3 bases; bases outside gene matches: 1. CDR3 DNA: TGTGCCAGCAGTGCTAGCGGGGGGGTCTACGAGCAGTACTTC. Translated, it gives CASSASGGVYEQYF.

The CDR3 region is CASSQEGTGGADTQYF. CDR3 nucleotides: TGCGCCAGCAGCCAAGAAGGGACAGGGGGCGCAGATACGCAGTATTTT. The J gene is TRBJ2-3, the V gene TRBV4-1; 12 positions match TRBD1. The CDR3 extends over 16 amino acids. Germline V CDR1 and CDR2: MGHRA, YSYEKL. The V and J ends lost 0 bases and 4 bases, in that order; junction bases with no gene match: 2.

V usage is TRBV18 and J usage is TRBJ2-3; D possibly corresponds to TRBD1 (6 bases). Germline V gene data show CDR1 as KGHSH and CDR2 as LQKENI. The CDR3 spans 13 residues. Between the trimmed V and J ends, which lost 10 bases and 3 bases, there was a span of 14 bases. The CDR3 protein is CANRDTPTDTQYF. The CDR3, as DNA: TGTGCCAATCGGGACACTCCAACAGATACGCAGTATTTT.

The rearrangement uses TRBV28 and TRBJ1-2, with 7 nucleotides matching TRBD1. Looked up from germline, CDR1 is MDHEN and CDR2 is SYDVKM. CDR3 length: 14 amino acids. J was trimmed by 4 bases and V by 2 bases; bases with no gene match: 4. The CDR3 spells CASSLTGQPYGYTF. CDR3 sequence (DNA): TGTGCCAGCAGTTTAACGGGACAGCCCTATGGCTACACCTTC.

The V gene is TRBV7-2, the J gene TRBJ1-1; weak D call: TRBD1 (5 bases). V was pared by 5 bases and J by 2 bases, with 12 bases between. Germline-derived CDR1 and CDR2 are SGHTA and FQGNSA. The CDR3 totals 14 residues. The CDR3 loop reads CASSVNRINTEAFF. The CDR3 DNA reads as TGTGCCAGCAGCGTGAACAGGATAAACACTGAAGCTTTCTTT.

V usage is TRBV6-5 and J usage is TRBJ2-2, with a tentative D call TRBD2 (7 bases). Germline V gene data show CDR1 as MNHEY and CDR2 as SVGAGI. V lost 4 bases, J lost 7 bases, and 13 bases lay in between. This CDR3 is 14 amino acids long. CDR3 bases: TGTGCCAGCAGTTCGGGGGGCCGAGACGGGGAGCTGTTTTTT. Protein sequence: CASSSGGRDGELFF.

This chain uses TRBV29-1 with TRBJ1-2; the D is unclear. The CDR3 totals 14 residues. Germline-derived CDR1 and CDR2 are SQVTM and ANQGSEA. V was pared by 0 bases and J by 3 bases, with 11 bases between. The CDR3 DNA follows: TGCAGCGTTGAAGATTCTAGTCATGACTATGGCTACACCTTC. As protein: CSVEDSSHDYGYTF.

This sequence joins TRBV5-1 and TRBJ2-7, with TRBD1 identical over 7 bases. The CDR3 has 14 amino acids. Trimming at V came to 0 bases and at J to 4 bases, leaving 4 bases not matched to a gene. Germline V gene sequence: CDR1 SGHRS, CDR2 YFSETQ. The CDR3 sequence: CASSLAGQIYEQYF. In nucleotides, the CDR3 is TGCGCCAGCAGCTTGGCGGGACAGATATACGAGCAGTACTTC. Full variable domain (rest looked up from reference TRBV5-1 and TRBJ2-7): KAGVTQTPRYLIKTRGQQVTLSCSPISGHRSVSWYQQTPGQGLQFLFEYFSETQRNKGNFPGRFSGRQFSNSRSEMNVSTLELGDSALYLCASSLAGQIYEQYFGPGTRLTVT.

The chain carries TRBV5-6 and TRBJ2-1; no clear D gene. The CDR3 sequence is 13 residues long. V was shortened by 1 base and J by 5 bases, with 7 bases between the two germline ends. The V gene's germline CDR1 is SGHDT and CDR2 YYEEEE. The CDR3 protein is CASSLPSHNEQFF. CDR3 in DNA: TGTGCCAGCAGCTTGCCTTCCCACAATGAGCAGTTCTTC. Full variable domain (outside the CDR3, taken from reference TRBV5-6 and TRBJ2-1): DAGVTQSPTHLIKTRGQQVTLRCSPKSGHDTVSWYQQALGQGPQFIFQYYEEEERQRGNFPDRFSGHQFPNYSSELNVNALLLGDSALYLCASSLPSHNEQFFGPGTRLTVL.

The chain uses TRBV5-1 and TRBJ2-3, with D unresolved. The germline V gene has CDR1 SGHRS and CDR2 YFSETQ. CDR3 length equals 12 residues. The germline V and J ends were trimmed by 3 bases and 1 base, with 3 bases remaining between them. In DNA, the CDR3 is TGCGCCAGCAGCTCCGGCACAGATACGCAGTATTTT. Residues: CASSSGTDTQYF.

This chain uses TRBV5-1 with TRBJ1-1; 7 bases align to TRBD1. CDR1 is SGHRS, CDR2 YFSETQ, per germline. The V segment lost 2 bases and the J segment 1 base; nucleotides outside the gene matches: 2. The CDR3 has 14 residues. The CDR3 DNA reads as TGCGCCAGCAGCTTCCAGGGGGGGAACACTGAAGCTTTCTTT. It codes for CASSFQGGNTEAFF.

This clone turned up a few times. The chain carries TRBV5-6 and TRBJ2-7, with D possibly matching TRBD1 (6 bases). CDR3 length: 14 amino acids. V shed 2 bases and J shed 2 bases, with 11 bases lying between them. The V gene's germline CDR1 is SGHDT and CDR2 YYEEEE. The CDR3 sequence is CASSLQGGPYEQYF. Here the CDR3 DNA reads TGTGCCAGCAGCTTACAGGGCGGTCCCTACGAGCAGTACTTC.

The J gene is TRBJ1-4, the V gene TRBV27; TRBD1 might be the D (5 bases). The length of the CDR3 is 18 residues. Germline CDR1 reads MNHEY; CDR2 reads SMNVEV (reference sequence). Deletions cut 6 bases from V and 5 bases from J, with 25 bases between. CDR3 loop: CASSAPDSPRPRNEKLFF. DNA of the CDR3: TGTGCCAGCAGCGCGCCTGACAGCCCCAGACCACGGAATGAAAAACTGTTTTTT.

The chain links TRBV7-8 to TRBJ1-3; tentative D call: TRBD1 (5 bases). Germline loops: CDR1 SGHVS, CDR2 FQNEAQ. CDR3 length equals 15 residues. V gave up 5 bases and J gave up 0 bases, with 11 bases separating them. CDR3 sequence reads: CASSIDRPSGNTIYF. In DNA, the CDR3 is TGTGCCAGCAGCATCGACAGACCCTCTGGAAACACCATATATTTT. The whole variable domain, filled in from reference TRBV7-8 and TRBJ1-3, reads GAGVSQSPRYKVAKRGQDVALRCDPISGHVSLFWYQQALGQGPEFLTYFQNEAQLDKSGLPSDRFFAERPEGSVSTLKIQRTQQEDSAVYLCASSIDRPSGNTIYFGEGSWLTVV.

The chain couples TRBV27 to TRBJ1-2; 9 positions match TRBD1. J gave up 6 bases and V 5 bases, and 10 bases lay outside the gene matches. From germline, CDR1 is MNHEY and CDR2 SMNVEV (reference sequence). This CDR3 contains 15 residues. The CDR3 bases are TGTGCCAGCAGTCGCAACGGGGACAGGGTTAATGGCTACACCTTC. Its translation is CASSRNGDRVNGYTF.

The V gene is TRBV23-1, the J gene TRBJ2-1; 8 bases map to TRBD2. TRBV23-1 qualifies as an ORF whose function is uncertain. The CDR3 has 16 amino acids. After removal of 3 bases from V and 8 bases from J, the junction contained 12 bases not matched to a gene. CDR3 coding DNA: TGCGCCAGCAGTCATCTCCTCCGGACTAGCTGGGATGAGCAGTTCTTC. Its protein product is CASSHLLRTSWDEQFF.

The V and J genes are TRBV7-9 and TRBJ1-2, with D uncertain. The CDR3 sequence is 13 residues long. V lost 2 bases to trimming and J lost 1 base, with 5 bases between them. The germline gives CDR1 SEHNR, CDR2 FQNEAQ (reference sequence). The CDR3 here is CASSLQDNYGYTF. DNA of the CDR3: TGTGCCAGCAGCTTACAGGATAACTATGGCTACACCTTC.

J is TRBJ2-5 and V is TRBV18, with D possibly being TRBD1 (5 bases). The V end lost 9 bases, the J end lost 4 bases, and 18 bases lay between the germline ends. Germline loops: CDR1 KGHSH, CDR2 LQKENI. There are 14 residues in the CDR3. The CDR3: CASSGRQTLETQYF. CDR3 coding DNA: TGTGCCAGTTCCGGAAGACAGACTTTAGAGACCCAGTACTTC.

This chain joins TRBV4-2 and TRBJ2-7; no clear D gene. The V gene's germline CDR1 is LGHNA and CDR2 YNFKEQ. The CDR3 is made up of 15 amino acids. V shed 0 bases and J shed 4 bases, with 13 bases lying between them. CDR3 in DNA: TGTGCCAGCAGCCAAGATCTAGGCCAAGAGTACGAGCAGTACTTC. Its protein product is CASSQDLGQEYEQYF.

Points on this clone: Within the sample, other DNA sequences also encode this same CDR3. The chain recombines TRBV9 with TRBJ2-1; tentatively, D is TRBD1 (6 bases). Deletions cut 0 bases from V and 4 bases from J, with 8 bases between. CDR3 length: 14 amino acids. Germline CDR1 is SGDLS and CDR2 is YYNGEE. As DNA, the CDR3 is TGTGCCAGCAGCGTAGCGGGGACATACAATGAGCAGTTCTTC. Its translation: CASSVAGTYNEQFF.

This clone was found once. The rearrangement uses TRBV5-1 and TRBJ1-2; a possible D gene is TRBD1 (5 bases). This CDR3 is 15 amino acids long. The V end was cut by 3 bases, the J end by 1 base, with 13 bases between. Germline CDR1 reads SGHRS; CDR2 reads YFSETQ. The CDR3 loop reads CASSSGTLLNYGYTF. The CDR3 region has the DNA TGCGCCAGCAGCTCCGGGACTCTTCTTAACTATGGCTACACCTTC.

This chain links TRBV7-2 with TRBJ1-2; D gene unclear. CDR3 size: 16 residues. Germline CDR1 SGHTA, CDR2 FQGNSA. V was cut by 1 base and J by 4 bases, with 16 bases left in between. CDR3 nucleotide sequence: TGTGCCAGCAGCTTAGATGGTAGCAGAAAGCCCTATGGCTACACCTTC. Its protein product is CASSLDGSRKPYGYTF. Complete variable domain (other parts from reference TRBV7-2 and TRBJ1-2): GAGVSQSPSNKVTEKGKDVELRCDPISGHTALYWYRQSLGQGLEFLIYFQGNSAPDKSGLPSDRFSAERTGGSVSTLTIQRTQQEDSAVYLCASSLDGSRKPYGYTFGSGTRLTVV.

The chain joins TRBV9 to TRBJ2-7; a possible D gene is TRBD2 (7 bases). The V gene lost 2 bases and the J gene lost 5 bases, with 23 bases spanning the gap. Germline CDR1 is SGDLS and CDR2 is YYNGEE. The CDR3 has 17 amino acids. CDR3 residues: CASSVGGGAWLLHEQYF. In DNA form, the CDR3 reads TGTGCCAGCAGCGTGGGTGGGGGGGCTTGGCTCCTCCACGAGCAGTACTTC. The whole variable domain, filled in from reference TRBV9 and TRBJ2-7, reads DSGVTQTPKHLITATGQRVTLRCSPRSGDLSVYWYQQSLDQGLQFLIQYYNGEERAKGNILERFSAQQFPDLHSELNLSSLELGDSALYFCASSVGGGAWLLHEQYFGPGTRLTVT.

The chain combines TRBV19 with TRBJ1-2; no definite D call. Germline V gene lookup returns CDR1 LNHDA and CDR2 SQIVND (reference sequence). The CDR3 sequence is 17 residues long. Trimming took 2 bases from V and 6 from J, leaving 22 bases between them. CDR3 DNA sequence: TGTGCCAGTAGTATATTGAGGCAATTCCCTCTACTAGATGGCTACACCTTC. Residues: CASSILRQFPLLDGYTF.

The gene calls are TRBV10-3 and TRBJ1-1; TRBD1 agrees at 7 bases. The junction had 2 bases not matched to a gene; V was cut back by 9 bases and J by 4 bases. Per germline, CDR1 ENHRY and CDR2 SYGVKD. The CDR3 extends over 11 amino acids. CDR3 residues: CAIRQGTEAFF. The CDR3 region has the DNA TGTGCCATTAGACAGGGCACTGAAGCTTTCTTT.